Listed here are 20 T cell receptor beta chains from one sample, sequenced in a study of T cell responses to AZD1222 COVID-19 vaccine. TCRdb keeps only in-frame clones here, not all; method: immunoSEQ multiplex PCR. Of 200,000 to 300,000 clones listed, approximately 93% were seen once; the top ten hold roughly 0.5%. Sequences were derived from peripheral blood, sampled on day 0 of AZD1222 vaccination. The receptors derive from an adult in good health.

The chain has TRBV11-2 and TRBJ2-2, with D perhaps matching TRBD2 (5 bases). Trimming stripped 3 bases from V and 0 bases from J, with 11 bases between. In germline, CDR1 is SGHAT, CDR2 FQNNGV. This CDR3 has 16 amino acids. The CDR3 sequence: CASSLIGGANTGELFF. The CDR3 DNA is TGTGCCAGCAGCTTGATCGGAGGCGCGAACACCGGGGAGCTGTTTTTT.

J is TRBJ1-2 and V is TRBV2; D is possibly TRBD1 (6 bases). The CDR3 is made up of 13 amino acids. Germline CDR1 reads SNHLY; CDR2 reads FYNNEI. Trimming cost V 11 bases and J 4 bases, with 17 bases left between them. CDR3 region: CALLGGEIYGYTF. In DNA, the CDR3 is TGTGCCCTTTTAGGGGGAGAAATCTATGGCTACACCTTC.

The chain joins TRBV7-5 to TRBJ2-7. TRBV7-5 is a listed pseudogene. The CDR3 consists of 14 residues. The chain's CDR3 is CARSLGTLTYEQYF. In DNA form, the CDR3 reads TGTGCCAGAAGCTTAGGGACGCTAACCTACGAGCAGTACTTC.

CDR3 sequence reads: CASSDFGTSGTDTQYF. The CDR3 DNA reads as TGCGCCAGCAGTGACTTTGGGACTAGCGGGACAGATACGCAGTATTTT. This chain links TRBV10-2 with TRBJ2-3, with 12 bases fitting TRBD2. V lost 3 bases to trimming and J lost 3 bases; unmatched junction nucleotides: 4. The CDR3 totals 16 residues. Germline CDR1 reads WSHSY; CDR2 reads SAAADI.

The chain joins TRBV27 to TRBJ2-7, with D unclear. V was cut by 2 bases and J by 0 bases, with 8 bases left in between. The germline gives CDR1 MNHEY, CDR2 SMNVEV (reference sequence). The CDR3 spans 14 residues. The CDR3 nucleotides read TGTGCCAGCAGTTTAGGGGTCACCTCCTACGAGCAGTACTTC. Its protein is CASSLGVTSYEQYF.

V is TRBV4-1 and J is TRBJ1-4; 7 bases agree with TRBD1. The J segment lost 3 bases and the V segment lost 4 bases, leaving 5 bases of the junction unmatched. The CDR3 consists of 15 residues. Per the germline V gene, CDR1 is MGHRA and CDR2 is YSYEKL. The CDR3 protein is CASSPRGTANEKLFF. Written as DNA, the CDR3 is TGCGCCAGCAGCCCACGAGGGACAGCTAATGAAAAACTGTTTTTT.

This rearrangement joins TRBV19 to TRBJ1-5; D not certain. The CDR3 has 13 amino acids. With 7 bases removed from V and 4 bases from J, the gap between germline ends came to 11 bases. Germline-derived CDR1 and CDR2 are LNHDA and SQIVND (reference sequence). CDR3 amino acids: CASTNSRNQPQHF. The CDR3 DNA reads as TGTGCCAGTACGAACAGTAGAAATCAGCCCCAGCATTTT.

The J gene is TRBJ2-6, the V gene TRBV7-9, with D perhaps matching TRBD1 (5 bases). Trimming left V 6 bases short and J 0 bases short, with 12 bases between. In germline, CDR1 is SEHNR, CDR2 FQNEAQ (reference sequence). The CDR3 runs to 16 residues. CDR3 in amino acids: CASRGPGSSGANVLTF. The CDR3 bases are TGTGCCAGCAGGGGGCCAGGAAGCTCTGGGGCCAACGTCCTGACTTTC. Complete variable domain (other parts from reference TRBV7-9 and TRBJ2-6): DTGVSQNPRHKITKRGQNVTFRCDPISEHNRLYWYRQTLGQGPEFLTYFQNEAQLEKSRLLSDRFSAERPKGSFSTLEIQRTEQGDSAMYLCASRGPGSSGANVLTFGAGSRLTVL.

The chain links TRBV19 to TRBJ1-1, with no clear D. Deletions cut 7 bases from V and 7 bases from J, with 10 bases between. The germline V gene encodes CDR1 LNHDA and CDR2 SQIVND (reference sequence). The CDR3 is 11 residues long. CDR3 protein: CASISRSEAFF. The DNA for the CDR3 is TGTGCCAGTATAAGCAGGAGTGAAGCTTTCTTT.

For the CDR3, the DNA is TGTGCCAGCAGTGCGGGGTCAGCGGCCTACGAGCAGTACTTC. Translated: CASSAGSAAYEQYF. V is TRBV2 and J is TRBJ2-7; a weak D match, TRBD2 (5 bases). Germline V gives CDR1 SNHLY, CDR2 FYNNEI. This CDR3 has 14 amino acids. Trimming pared 4 bases from V and 2 bases from J, leaving 12 bases between.

The gene calls are TRBV5-1 and TRBJ1-3, with TRBD1 as a possible D gene (6 bases). V was pared by 7 bases and J by 0 bases, with 11 bases between. Germline assignment: CDR1 SGHRS and CDR2 YFSETQ. The CDR3 covers 14 residues. The CDR3 coding sequence is TGCGCCAGCTCTGGCAGGGGCTCTGGAAACACCATATATTTT. It translates to CASSGRGSGNTIYF.

The rearrangement joins TRBV12-3 or TRBV12-4 to TRBJ2-4; D unclear. V was trimmed by 4 bases and J by 2 bases, leaving 6 bases between them. The CDR3 consists of 13 residues. CDR3: CASSSVSKNIQYF. The CDR3, as DNA: TGTGCCAGCAGTTCGGTATCCAAAAACATTCAGTACTTC.

The CDR3 bases are TGTGCCAGCAGCTTAGCGGAGCGGGAGTACACAGATACGCAGTATTTT. This translates into CASSLAEREYTDTQYF. The V call is TRBV7-9, the J call TRBJ2-3; 8 positions agree with TRBD2. J gave up 2 bases and V 0 bases, and 4 bases lay outside the gene matches. The germline CDR1 and CDR2 sequences are SEHNR and FQNEAQ (reference sequence). This CDR3 region has 16 residues.

The chain combines TRBV6-1 with TRBJ2-3, with no clear D. Germline lookup yields CDR1 MNHNS and CDR2 SASEGT. This CDR3 contains 12 residues. Trimming removed 1 base at V and 5 bases at J, with 4 bases between. This chain's CDR3 is CASSEVIDTQYF. CDR3 coding DNA: TGTGCCAGCAGTGAAGTCATAGATACGCAGTATTTT.

The chain has TRBV7-2 and TRBJ2-7; D is uncertain. Germline V gene data show CDR1 as SGHTA and CDR2 as FQGNSA. The germline V and J ends were trimmed by 4 bases and 1 base, with 8 bases remaining between them. The CDR3 has 13 amino acids. The CDR3 DNA reads TGTGCCAGCAGCTCCAGCGCGTCCTACGAGCAGTACTTC. Translated: CASSSSASYEQYF.

This chain uses TRBV7-8 with TRBJ2-7; 10 bases agree with TRBD1. Germline V gene data show CDR1 as SGHVS and CDR2 as FQNEAQ. The J segment lost 3 bases and the V segment lost 4 bases, leaving 3 bases of the junction unmatched. The CDR3 has 14 residues. The DNA for the CDR3 is TGTGCCAGCAGCTCAAGGACAGGGGGCTACGAGCAGTACTTC. It codes for CASSSRTGGYEQYF. Full variable domain (remainder filled in from reference TRBV7-8 and TRBJ2-7): GAGVSQSPRYKVAKRGQDVALRCDPISGHVSLFWYQQALGQGPEFLTYFQNEAQLDKSGLPSDRFFAERPEGSVSTLKIQRTQQEDSAVYLCASSSRTGGYEQYFGPGTRLTVT.

V is TRBV4-1 and J is TRBJ2-1; D perhaps matches TRBD2 (6 bases). Germline V lookup: CDR1 MGHRA, CDR2 YSYEKL. The ends were cut back, 0 bases at V and 0 bases at J, with 12 bases in the middle. The CDR3 is made up of 17 amino acids. As DNA, the CDR3 is TGCGCCAGCAGCCAAGATATGGGGGGTCCCTCCTACAATGAGCAGTTCTTC. Its protein product is CASSQDMGGPSYNEQFF.

CDR3 sequence (DNA): TGTGCCAGCAGCTTAGCAGACCTAGCCTACAATGAGCAGTTCTTC. Its translation: CASSLADLAYNEQFF. The genes are TRBV7-2 and TRBJ2-1; the D is unclear. The CDR3 totals 15 residues. The germline gives CDR1 SGHTA, CDR2 FQGNSA. Trimming took off 0 bases at V and 2 bases at J, with 8 bases between the two ends.

The V gene is TRBV5-4, the J gene TRBJ1-3; 7 bases are shared with TRBD1. This CDR3 has 14 amino acids. Trimming took 4 bases from V and 1 from J; bases not matched to a gene: 2. Germline V gives CDR1 SGHNT, CDR2 YYREEE (reference sequence). This CDR3 reads CASSRDRSGNTIYF. In nucleotides, the CDR3 is TGTGCCAGCAGCCGGGACAGATCTGGAAACACCATATATTTT. The full variable domain, rest sourced from reference TRBV5-4 and TRBJ1-3, is ETGVTQSPTHLIKTRGQQVTLRCSSQSGHNTVSWYQQALGQGPQFIFQYYREEENGRGNFPPRFSGLQFPNYSSELNVNALELDDSALYLCASSRDRSGNTIYFGEGSWLTVV.

The V gene is TRBV30, the J gene TRBJ2-5; D gene ambiguous. Trimming removed 3 bases from V and 1 base from J, with 9 bases in between. The CDR3 consists of 13 residues. Germline lookup yields CDR1 GTSNPN and CDR2 SVGIG (reference sequence). This CDR3 is CAWRSGRQETQYF. CDR3 nucleotides: TGTGCCTGGAGGTCAGGACGCCAAGAGACCCAGTACTTC.